This TCR beta chain was sequenced during a study of OX40 agonist ivuxolimab in advanced cancers. For the study at large: Ivuxolimab, an agonistic anti-OX40 (CD134) antibody, was given to patients.

Method: immunoSEQ multiplex PCR; TCRdb's copy keeps in-frame clones and lacks some. The profile shows some 78,000 clones, roughly 91% of them singletons. On this clone itself: The antigen is not known.

Germline CDR1 reads LGHNA; CDR2 reads YNFKEQ. CDR3 size: 15 residues. Trimming cost V 2 bases and J 7 bases, with 18 bases left between them. Study results and limitations: Both blood CD4+ and CD8+ T cells showed clonal growth by week 6 at 0.1 to 3.0 mg/kg. Relative to CD4+ cells, CD8+ T cells on average had more expanded clones.

This specimen was CD4+ or CD8+ T cells sorted from blood, taken in a trial of the OX40 agonist ivuxolimab. This receptor was taken from an adult with an advanced solid tumor such as melanoma, head and neck, liver or kidney cancer. The rearrangement uses TRBV4-2 and TRBJ2-7; D perhaps matches TRBD2 (7 bases). The CDR3 loop reads CASSQLQAGAGEQYF. The CDR3 DNA follows: TGTGCCAGCAGCCAACTTCAGGCGGGGGCCGGGGAGCAGTACTTC.